This entry describes one TCR beta chain. Its specificity is not known. The data originate from a study of shared clonotypes between healthy human individuals. Notes on the study in general: Represented genetic and exposure-history diversity was restricted by having few donors.

In the study's own analysis: Owing to the provision of junction-only sequences devoid of quality scores by immunoSEQ, filtering differed. Libraries were prepared by immunoSEQ multiplex PCR; TCRdb keeps only in-frame clonotypes and omits some of them. The V and J calls and clone size were taken over from that table, and D and trimming were inferred from the DNA. Among about a million clones, around 80% were seen once, and the ten largest hold about 1.5%. The CDR3 is made up of 16 amino acids. CDR1 is KGHSH and CDR2 is LQKENI in the germline V gene. V shed 4 bases, J shed 6 bases, and the junction held 14 bases outside the gene matches.

J is TRBJ1-1 and V is TRBV18, with 7 bases that match TRBD1. The TCR originated in a man in his late teens or twenties in good health. The sample was memory CD4+ T cells sorted from blood. Subset given: CD45RA-negative fraction. The CDR3 loop reads CASSLRQGGTLSEAFF. DNA of the CDR3: TGTGCCAGCTCACTAAGACAGGGTGGCACCCTGTCTGAAGCTTTCTTT.